The clone carrying this T cell receptor (beta chain) came up a few times. TCRdb reprocessed the 5' RACE reads with MiXCR, giving one entry per CDR3 protein. The data hold 300,000 to 350,000 distinct CDR3 sequences, with around a tenth observed a single time. The data originate from a study of T cells after yellow fever vaccination. Germline V gene sequence: CDR1 KGHSH, CDR2 LQKENI. This CDR3 has 12 amino acids. The V end was cut by 3 bases, the J end by 7 bases, with 7 bases between. Sequenced here: CD4+ T cells sorted from PBMCs, sampled 45 days after the yellow fever booster vaccination. The gene calls are TRBV18 and TRBJ2-1; no clear D gene. This receptor was obtained from a man aged 18 to 30 who received the YFV17D yellow fever vaccine. Here the CDR3 reads CASSPVGNEQFF. The CDR3 region has the DNA TGTGCCAGCTCACCCGTAGGGAATGAGCAGTTCTTC.